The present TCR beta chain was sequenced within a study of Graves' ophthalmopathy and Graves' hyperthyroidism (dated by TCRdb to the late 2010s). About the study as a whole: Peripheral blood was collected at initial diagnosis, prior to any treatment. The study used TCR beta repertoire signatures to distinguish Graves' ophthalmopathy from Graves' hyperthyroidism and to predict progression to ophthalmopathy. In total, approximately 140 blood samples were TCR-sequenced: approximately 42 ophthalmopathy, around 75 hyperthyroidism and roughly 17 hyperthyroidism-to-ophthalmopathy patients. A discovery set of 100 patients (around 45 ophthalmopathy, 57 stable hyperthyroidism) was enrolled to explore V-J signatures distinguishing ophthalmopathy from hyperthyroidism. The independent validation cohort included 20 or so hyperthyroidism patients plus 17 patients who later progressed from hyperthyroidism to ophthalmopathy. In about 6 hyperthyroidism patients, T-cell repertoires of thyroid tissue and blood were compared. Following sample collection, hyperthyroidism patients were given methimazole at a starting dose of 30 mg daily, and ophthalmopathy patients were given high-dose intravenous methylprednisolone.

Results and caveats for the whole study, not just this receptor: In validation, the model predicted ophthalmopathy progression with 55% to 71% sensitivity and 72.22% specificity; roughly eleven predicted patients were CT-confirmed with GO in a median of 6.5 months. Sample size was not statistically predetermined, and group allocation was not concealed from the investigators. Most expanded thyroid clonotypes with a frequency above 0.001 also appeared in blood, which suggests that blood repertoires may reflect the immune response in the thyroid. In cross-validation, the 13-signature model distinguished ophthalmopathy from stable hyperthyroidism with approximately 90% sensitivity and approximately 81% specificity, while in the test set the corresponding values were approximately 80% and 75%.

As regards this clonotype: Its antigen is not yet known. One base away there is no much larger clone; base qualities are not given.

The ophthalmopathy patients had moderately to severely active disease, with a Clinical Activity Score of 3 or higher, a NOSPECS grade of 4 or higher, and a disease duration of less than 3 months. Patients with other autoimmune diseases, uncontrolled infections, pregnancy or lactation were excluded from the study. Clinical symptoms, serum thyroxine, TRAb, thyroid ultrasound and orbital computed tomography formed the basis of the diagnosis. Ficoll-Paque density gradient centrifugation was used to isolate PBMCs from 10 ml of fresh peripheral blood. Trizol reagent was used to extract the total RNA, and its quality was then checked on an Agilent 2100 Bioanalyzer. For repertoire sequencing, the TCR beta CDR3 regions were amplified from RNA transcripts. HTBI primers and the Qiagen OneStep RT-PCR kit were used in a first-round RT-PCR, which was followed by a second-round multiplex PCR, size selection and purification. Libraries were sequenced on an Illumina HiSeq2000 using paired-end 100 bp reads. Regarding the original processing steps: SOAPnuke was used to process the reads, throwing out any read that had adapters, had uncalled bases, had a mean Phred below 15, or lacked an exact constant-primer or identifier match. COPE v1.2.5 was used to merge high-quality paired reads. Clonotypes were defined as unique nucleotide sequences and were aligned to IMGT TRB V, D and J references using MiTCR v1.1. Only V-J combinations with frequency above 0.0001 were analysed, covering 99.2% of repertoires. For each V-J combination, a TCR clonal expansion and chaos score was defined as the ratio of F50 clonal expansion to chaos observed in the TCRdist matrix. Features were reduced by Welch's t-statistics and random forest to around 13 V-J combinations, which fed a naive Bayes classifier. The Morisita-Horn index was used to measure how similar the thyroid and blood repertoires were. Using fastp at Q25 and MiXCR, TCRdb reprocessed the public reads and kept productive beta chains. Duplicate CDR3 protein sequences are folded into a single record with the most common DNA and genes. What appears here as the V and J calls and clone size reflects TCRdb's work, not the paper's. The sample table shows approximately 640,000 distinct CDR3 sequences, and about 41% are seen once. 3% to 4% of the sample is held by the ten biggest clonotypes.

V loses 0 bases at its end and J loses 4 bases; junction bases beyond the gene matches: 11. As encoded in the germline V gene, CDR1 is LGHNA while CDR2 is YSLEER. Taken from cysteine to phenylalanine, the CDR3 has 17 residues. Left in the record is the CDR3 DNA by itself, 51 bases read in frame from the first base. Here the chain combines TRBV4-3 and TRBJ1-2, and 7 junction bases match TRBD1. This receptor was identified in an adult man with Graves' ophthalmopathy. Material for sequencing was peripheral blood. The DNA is TGCGCCAGCAGCCAAGAGAGGGAGGGGGCTACTATCTATGGCTACACCTTC. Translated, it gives CASSQEREGATIYGYTF.